The 25 T cell receptor beta chains reported below all come from one sample, sequenced in a study of post-analysis software for immune sequencing data. These TCRs' antigens remain unknown. Study-wide points: Relative to controls, patients had about 5 TRBV segments at higher frequency, with TRBV5-6, TRBV5-1 and TRBV20-1 among these.

The authors incorporated unique molecular identifiers into the TCR beta cDNA libraries. MiXCR was run by TCRdb on the PCR reads, yielding one entry per CDR3 protein. Altogether 750,000 to 950,000 distinct CDR3 sequences are present, approximately 53% being singletons, with the ten largest covering 4.6%. What was sequenced was blood. The receptors derive from a girl aged 10 to 17 with multiple sclerosis.

The chain uses TRBV20-1 and TRBJ2-7; D possibly corresponds to TRBD1 (5 bases). V lost 5 bases and J 3 bases, leaving 11 bases between the germline ends. Germline CDR1 DFQATT, CDR2 SNEGSKA (reference sequence). The CDR3 is made up of 12 amino acids. CDR3 bases: TGCAGTGCTGGGGCCGAGCTCTACGAGCAGTACTTC. Protein product: CSAGAELYEQYF.

This clonotype turned up a few times. Written as DNA, the CDR3 is TGTGCCAGCAGATCTACAGCGGGGCGCACAGATACGCAGTATTTT. It is translated as CASRSTAGRTDTQYF. The chain employs TRBV11-2 and TRBJ2-3; 7 bases map to TRBD2. The CDR3 sequence is 15 residues long. Germline CDR1 is SGHAT and CDR2 is FQNNGV. V lost 6 bases and J lost 1; bases outside the gene matches: 7.

V and J are TRBV15 and TRBJ2-4; no clear D. The DNA end favors TRBJ2-5, so the J call may be wrong. CDR1 LNHNV and CDR2 YYDKDF come from the germline V gene (reference sequence). The CDR3 runs 14 residues. The CDR3 DNA reads TGTGCCACCAGCACTCGGACCGTACAAGAGACCCAGTACTTC. This translates into CATSTRTVQETQYF.

The rearrangement uses TRBV6-1 and TRBJ1-2, with a tentative D call TRBD1 (6 bases). V was pared by 0 bases and J by 4 bases, with 24 bases between. This CDR3 comprises 19 residues. Germline CDR1 reads MNHNS; CDR2 reads SASEGT. The CDR3 protein is CASSEASGSQGTFFYGYTF. CDR3 in DNA: TGTGCCAGCAGTGAAGCGAGCGGTTCACAGGGCACGTTCTTCTATGGCTACACCTTC.

The table lists this clonotype with a few counts. The chain joins TRBV7-9 to TRBJ2-3, with D unresolved. The CDR3 is 17 residues long. The germline CDR1 and CDR2 sequences are SEHNR and FQNEAQ (reference sequence). V lost 7 bases, J lost 6 bases, and 26 bases lay in between. For the CDR3, the DNA is TGTGCCAGCAATCTAATTCCGATGGCAGGAAAGGGCGATACGCAGTATTTT. Its translation: CASNLIPMAGKGDTQYF. Based on the CDR3 plus reference TRBV7-9 and TRBJ2-3, the full variable domain is DTGVSQNPRHKITKRGQNVTFRCDPISEHNRLYWYRQTLGQGPEFLTYFQNEAQLEKSRLLSDRFSAERPKGSFSTLEIQRTEQGDSAMYLCASNLIPMAGKGDTQYFGPGTRLTVL.

Of note for this clonotype: A junction end diverges from the germline sequence, so it may reflect a read error. J is TRBJ2-7 and V is TRBV20-1; 10 nucleotides align to TRBD2. The CDR3 length is 16 residues. The germline gives CDR1 DFQATT, CDR2 SNEGSKA (reference sequence). The CDR3 DNA follows: TGCAGCGCTAGAGATCGACTAGCGGGCCAACCCTACGAGCAGTACTTC. Its protein product is CSARDRLAGQPYEQYF.

This clonotype has just a few counts. The rearrangement links TRBV6-5 to TRBJ2-7; 7 bases map to TRBD2. Trimming cost V 0 bases and J 4 bases; bases outside gene matches: 9. In germline, CDR1 is MNHEY, CDR2 SVGAGI. The CDR3 sequence is 16 residues long. DNA for the CDR3: TGTGCCAGCAGTTACTCGAACCTAGCGGCTATATACGAGCAGTACTTC. This sequence encodes CASSYSNLAAIYEQYF.

The chain employs TRBV7-8 and TRBJ2-3; tentatively, D is TRBD2 (6 bases). Germline CDR1 reads SGHVS; CDR2 reads FQNEAQ. The CDR3 contains 16 residues. Between the trimmed V and J ends, which lost 4 bases and 5 bases, there was a span of 19 bases. The CDR3: CASSSPGLNFQDTQYF. The CDR3 DNA sequence: TGTGCCAGCAGCTCCCCGGGACTCAACTTCCAAGATACGCAGTATTTT.

CDR3 protein: CASSKRWGEDEQYF. As DNA, the CDR3 is TGTGCCAGCAGCAAAAGGTGGGGGGAGGACGAGCAGTACTTC. The J gene is TRBJ2-5, the V gene TRBV7-9; TRBD2 might be the D (6 bases). The J call may not be correct, given that the DNA end is closer to TRBJ2-7. The length of the CDR3 is 14 residues. CDR1 and CDR2 (germline): SEHNR, FQNEAQ (reference sequence).

This chain connects TRBV18 to TRBJ2-5, with 10 bases aligning to TRBD1. Trimming took 2 bases from V and 5 from J; bases not matched to a gene: 5. Germline V gene sequence: CDR1 KGHSH, CDR2 LQKENI. This CDR3 comprises 15 residues. The CDR3 region is CASSPVTGGRETQYF. The CDR3 nucleotides read TGTGCCAGCTCACCAGTGACAGGGGGCCGGGAGACCCAGTACTTC.

V and J are TRBV4-1 and TRBJ2-3; a possible D gene is TRBD2 (7 bases). This CDR3 is 17 amino acids long. Trimming took 8 bases from V and 0 from J, leaving 21 bases between them. Germline assignment: CDR1 MGHRA and CDR2 YSYEKL. CDR3 region: CASGEIGGRKSTDTQYF. The CDR3 DNA is TGCGCCAGCGGTGAGATCGGGGGGCGGAAAAGCACAGATACGCAGTATTTT.

The chain carries TRBV20-1 and TRBJ2-5; TRBD2 agrees at 7 bases. The DNA end favors TRBJ2-7, so the J call may be wrong. The CDR3 has 13 amino acids. Per the germline V gene, CDR1 is DFQATT and CDR2 is SNEGSKA (reference sequence). CDR3 region: CSVVAGRTYEQYF. The CDR3 DNA follows: TGCAGTGTCGTAGCGGGCCGAACCTACGAGCAGTACTTC.

This clonotype was detected only a few times. The chain recombines TRBV12-5 with TRBJ1-2; D not resolved. V was clipped by 1 base and J by 4 bases, with 13 bases between them. There are 15 residues in the CDR3. Germline CDR1 and CDR2: LGHNT and FRNRAP. This CDR3 is CASGLAHGLLYGYTF. In DNA, the CDR3 is TGTGCTAGTGGTTTGGCACACGGGCTTCTCTATGGCTACACCTTC.

The V and J genes are TRBV7-6 and TRBJ2-1; TRBD1 matches at 11 bases. This CDR3 is built from 20 residues. With V trimmed by 0 bases and J by 3 bases, 13 bases remained unmatched. The germline gives CDR1 SGHVS, CDR2 FNYEAQ. The CDR3: CASSLAVTRIGTGGYNEQFF. CDR3 coding DNA: TGTGCCAGCAGCTTAGCGGTCACTAGAATAGGGACAGGGGGCTACAATGAGCAGTTCTTC.

This clonotype was seen a handful of times. This chain connects TRBV3-1 to TRBJ1-5; tentatively, D is TRBD1 (5 bases). The V and J ends lost 1 base and 5 bases respectively, with 18 bases between them. This CDR3 spans 17 amino acids. Looked up from germline, CDR1 is LGHDT and CDR2 is YNNKEL (reference sequence). CDR3 coding DNA: TGTGCCAGCAGCCAAGGCGCGGGACGAGCGGCGCATCAGCCCCAGCATTTT. Translating gives CASSQGAGRAAHQPQHF.

The chain carries TRBV9 and TRBJ2-7, with a possible D match to TRBD2 (6 bases). The CDR3 sequence is 13 residues long. The V gene lost 7 bases and the J gene lost 4 bases, with 15 bases spanning the gap. The V gene's germline CDR1 is SGDLS and CDR2 YYNGEE. CDR3 residues: CASAPGLSYEQYF. The CDR3 DNA sequence: TGTGCCAGCGCCCCGGGACTGAGTTACGAGCAGTACTTC.

The V and J genes are TRBV29-1 and TRBJ2-1; 9 positions agree with TRBD1. Germline V gene sequence: CDR1 SQVTM, CDR2 ANQGSEA. The CDR3 has 14 residues. The J segment lost 4 bases and the V segment lost 6 bases, leaving 7 bases of the junction unmatched. CDR3 in DNA: TGCAGCGTCCTAGGAGGGACAGGGTACAATGAGCAGTTCTTC. Translating it yields CSVLGGTGYNEQFF.

V usage is TRBV27 and J usage is TRBJ2-1, with D hard to call. The CDR3 totals 12 residues. The V gene lost 3 bases and the J gene lost 7 bases, with 7 bases spanning the gap. Germline V gives CDR1 MNHEY, CDR2 SMNVEV (reference sequence). In DNA form, the CDR3 reads TGTGCCAGCAGTTTTAACCGAAATGAGCAGTTCTTC. This sequence encodes CASSFNRNEQFF.

J is TRBJ2-3 and V is TRBV12-3 or TRBV12-4; D not certain. With 6 bases removed from V and 11 bases from J, the gap between germline ends came to 15 bases. CDR3 length equals 12 residues. CDR3 sequence: CASRPGRVQQYF. CDR3 in DNA: TGTGCCAGCAGACCCGGACGGGTTCAGCAGTATTTT.

The V and J genes are TRBV3-1 and TRBJ2-1; TRBD2 matches at 9 bases. The CDR3 is 18 residues long. V was pared by 1 base and J by 0 bases, with 7 bases of the junction left unmatched. Germline V gene lookup returns CDR1 LGHDT and CDR2 YNNKEL (reference sequence). CDR3 in DNA: TGTGCCAGCAGCCAAGGCCCCCTAGCGGGGTTCTCCTACAATGAGCAGTTCTTC. This translates into CASSQGPLAGFSYNEQFF.

This clonotype was seen a handful of times. This chain joins TRBV29-1 and TRBJ2-7; D unclear. Germline V gives CDR1 SQVTM, CDR2 ANQGSEA. CDR3 length: 15 residues. With 1 base removed from V and 2 bases from J, the gap between germline ends came to 15 bases. The CDR3 DNA reads TGCAGCGTTGAAGGCCATACTACCAGCCCCTACGAGCAGTACTTC. Amino acids: CSVEGHTTSPYEQYF.

This clonotype was counted once. V usage is TRBV9 and J usage is TRBJ2-1, with TRBD2 matching 8 bases. V dropped 3 bases and J dropped 7; count of bases not matched to a gene: 9. The CDR3 has 15 amino acids. Germline V CDR1 and CDR2: SGDLS, YYNGEE. CDR3: CASSAEAGVGNEQFF. As DNA, the CDR3 is TGTGCCAGCAGCGCCGAAGCGGGAGTGGGTAATGAGCAGTTCTTC.

Here the CDR3 reads CASSSQGGGTDTQYF. The DNA for the CDR3 is TGTGCCAGCAGCTCCCAAGGGGGGGGCACAGATACGCAGTATTTT. This sequence joins TRBV7-3 and TRBJ2-3, with D possibly TRBD2 on 7 matching bases. From germline, CDR1 is SGHTA and CDR2 FQGTGA. V lost 4 bases to trimming and J lost 1 base, with 12 bases between them. CDR3 length: 15 amino acids. Full variable domain (missing parts from reference TRBV7-3 and TRBJ2-3): GAGVSQTPSNKVTEKGKYVELRCDPISGHTALYWYRQSLGQGPEFLIYFQGTGAADDSGLPNDRFFAVRPEGSVSTLKIQRTERGDSAVYLCASSSQGGGTDTQYFGPGTRLTVL.

The chain carries TRBV4-2 and TRBJ2-1; D is undetermined. This CDR3 contains 12 residues. V lost 3 bases to trimming and J lost 7 bases, with 7 bases between them. CDR1 and CDR2 (germline): LGHNA, YNFKEQ. CDR3 coding DNA: TGTGCCAGCAGCCACGACCAAAATGAGCAGTTCTTC. The encoded protein is CASSHDQNEQFF.

The rearrangement uses TRBV4-2 and TRBJ1-2; no clear D. CDR1 LGHNA and CDR2 YNFKEQ come from the germline V gene. This CDR3 has 16 residues. The V end lost 4 bases, the J end lost 3 bases, and 18 bases lay between the germline ends. CDR3 bases: TGTGCCAGCAGCCCTGGTGGGGTTTCAGATGACTATGGCTACACCTTC. It encodes CASSPGGVSDDYGYTF.